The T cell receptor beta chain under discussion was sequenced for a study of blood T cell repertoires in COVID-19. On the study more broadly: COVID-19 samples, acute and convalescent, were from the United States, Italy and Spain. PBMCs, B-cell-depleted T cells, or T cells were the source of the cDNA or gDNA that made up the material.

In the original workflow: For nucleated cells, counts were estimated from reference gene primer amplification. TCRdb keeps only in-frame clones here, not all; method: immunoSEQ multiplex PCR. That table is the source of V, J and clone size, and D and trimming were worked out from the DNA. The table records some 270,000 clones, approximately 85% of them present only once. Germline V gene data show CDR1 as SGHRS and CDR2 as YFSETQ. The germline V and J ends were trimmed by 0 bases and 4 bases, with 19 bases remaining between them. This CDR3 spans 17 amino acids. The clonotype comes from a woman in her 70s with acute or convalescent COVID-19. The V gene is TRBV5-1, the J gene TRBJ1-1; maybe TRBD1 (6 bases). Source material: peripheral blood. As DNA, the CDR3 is TGCGCCAGCAGCTTGGTATTTGCCGGGGGGGCGGGCACTGAAGCTTTCTTT. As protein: CASSLVFAGGAGTEAFF. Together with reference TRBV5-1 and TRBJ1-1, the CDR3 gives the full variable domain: KAGVTQTPRYLIKTRGQQVTLSCSPISGHRSVSWYQQTPGQGLQFLFEYFSETQRNKGNFPGRFSGRQFSNSRSEMNVSTLELGDSALYLCASSLVFAGGAGTEAFFGQGTRLTVV.